This T cell receptor (beta chain) was recovered during a study of blood T cell repertoires in COVID-19. The wider study: The analysed material was cDNA or gDNA that came from T cells, B-cell-depleted T cells, or PBMCs.

This CDR3 comprises 13 residues. Some clones are missing from TCRdb's copy, which holds only in-frame ones; the method was immunoSEQ multiplex PCR. The sample records about 45,000 clones, about nine tenths being singletons. This clonotype originated in a woman aged 80 or over in a cohort sampled during active or convalescent COVID-19. The sample was peripheral blood. The chain uses TRBV21-1 and TRBJ1-1. TRBV21-1 has pseudogene status. The CDR3: CASSYRDFGEAFF. CDR3 DNA: TGTGCCAGCAGCTACCGGGACTTTGGTGAAGCTTTCTTT.